The T cell receptor beta chain under discussion was sequenced for a study of regulatory T cells in long-lasting Graves disease. Per germline, CDR1 WSHSY and CDR2 SAAADI. V shed 8 bases, J shed 9 bases, and the junction held 4 bases outside the gene matches. This CDR3 is built from 12 residues. Overall study findings and caveats: Those with persistent disease had in common more public clonotypes (about 2,700) than new patients (approximately 990).

The sample's time point: newly diagnosed GD, antithyroid drugs for less than 3 months. The TCR library was prepared using RNA isolated from PBMCs. One endocrinology department in Xi'an, China, was where patients came from. In this sample, this clonotype turned up many times. No antigen is known for it. With iRepertoire HTBI primers and Arm-PCR of CDR3 regions, TCR beta libraries were built. TCRdb called the multiplex PCR reads again in MiXCR, with one record for every CDR3 protein. The sample records fewer than 350,000 distinct CDR3 sequences, roughly 18% being singletons. The chain has TRBV10-2 and TRBJ1-4; 9 bases map to TRBD1. This sequence was found in a female donor with Graves disease. The material sequenced was peripheral blood mononuclear cells (PBMCs), taken at new diagnosis, from a patient treated with antithyroid drugs. The CDR3 loop reads CASAGTGKKLFF. Written as DNA, the CDR3 is TGCGCCAGCGCTGGGACAGGGAAAAAACTGTTTTTT.